The 32 T cell receptor beta chains below were found in one sample sequenced in a study of neurological immune-mediated disorders. One entry per CDR3 protein results from TCRdb running MiXCR on the 5' RACE reads. The table has over 60,000 distinct CDR3 sequences, just over 5% seen once. Sample: PBMCs. These receptors all come from a woman aged 30 to 39 with multiple sclerosis.

This clonotype has ten or more counts. The chain couples TRBV20-1 to TRBJ2-1; no reliable D call. Germline CDR1 is DFQATT and CDR2 is SNEGSKA (reference sequence). The CDR3 has 12 residues. Trimming shortened V by 2 bases and J by 3 bases, and 5 bases separated the two germline ends. The CDR3 DNA sequence: TGCAGTGCTAGACCGGGCTACAATGAGCAGTTCTTC. Protein product: CSARPGYNEQFF.

This clonotype was seen many times. J is TRBJ1-1 and V is TRBV20-1; the D is unclear. CDR3 size: 12 residues. Germline V lookup: CDR1 DFQATT, CDR2 SNEGSKA (reference sequence). V was pared by 3 bases and J by 1 base, with 6 bases between. CDR3 amino acids: CSARLPNTEAFF. The CDR3 DNA reads as TGCAGTGCTAGGTTACCGAACACTGAAGCTTTCTTT.

This clonotype was recorded at least ten times. The chain couples TRBV10-3 to TRBJ2-5; 7 nucleotides align to TRBD2. CDR1 and CDR2 from the germline V gene are ENHRY and SYGVKD. This CDR3 has 13 amino acids. The CDR3 reads CAMAASGGETQYF. Written as DNA, the CDR3 is TGTGCTATGGCGGCTAGCGGAGGAGAGACCCAGTACTTC.

This clonotype was seen ten or more times. V is TRBV5-5 and J is TRBJ2-1; 9 nucleotides match TRBD2. This CDR3 has 15 amino acids. Germline-derived CDR1 and CDR2 are SGHKS and YYEKEE (reference sequence). After removal of 2 bases from V and 0 bases from J, the junction contained 0 bases not matched to a gene. CDR3 bases: TGTGCCAGCAGCTTTAGCGGGAGCTCCTACAATGAGCAGTTCTTC. Translating gives CASSFSGSSYNEQFF.

This clonotype was observed many times. V usage is TRBV7-6 and J usage is TRBJ2-5, with TRBD2 matching 7 bases. CDR1 is SGHVS and CDR2 is FNYEAQ in the germline V gene. The length of the CDR3 is 13 residues. With 5 bases clipped from V and 5 bases from J, the junction kept 5 bases outside the gene matches. CDR3 in amino acids: CASSGRAGETQYF. The DNA of the CDR3 is TGTGCCAGCAGCGGGAGGGCTGGGGAGACCCAGTACTTC.

This clonotype occurred many times. The chain is built from TRBV5-1 and TRBJ2-1; D perhaps matches TRBD2 (6 bases). Trimming took 2 bases from V and 4 from J, leaving 13 bases between them. The CDR3 runs to 15 residues. Germline values: CDR1 SGHRS, CDR2 YFSETQ. The CDR3 region is CASSLDSRGYNEQFF. The CDR3 DNA is TGCGCCAGCAGCTTAGACTCCCGGGGGTACAATGAGCAGTTCTTC. Filled out from reference TRBV5-1 and TRBJ2-1, the complete variable domain reads KAGVTQTPRYLIKTRGQQVTLSCSPISGHRSVSWYQQTPGQGLQFLFEYFSETQRNKGNFPGRFSGRQFSNSRSEMNVSTLELGDSALYLCASSLDSRGYNEQFFGPGTRLTVL.

This clonotype was observed at least ten times. The chain carries TRBV29-1 and TRBJ2-2; D is uncertain. Trimming stripped 6 bases from V and 0 bases from J, with 11 bases between. The CDR3 has 14 residues. Germline loops: CDR1 SQVTM, CDR2 ANQGSEA. In DNA, the CDR3 is TGCAGCGTCCTTGGATATGCGAACACCGGGGAGCTGTTTTTT. Its protein is CSVLGYANTGELFF.

This clonotype has ten or more counts. J is TRBJ1-1 and V is TRBV20-1; D not resolved. The V and J ends lost 5 bases and 8 bases respectively, with 21 bases between them. Germline V CDR1 and CDR2: DFQATT, SNEGSKA (reference sequence). The CDR3 runs to 14 residues. CDR3 nucleotide sequence: TGCAGTGCTCAACCCTCCACGAACATAGGCGAAGCTTTCTTT. It translates to CSAQPSTNIGEAFF.

This clonotype occurred many times. The J gene is TRBJ2-2, the V gene TRBV12-3 or TRBV12-4; no definite D call. The length of the CDR3 is 13 residues. The V and J ends lost 6 bases and 2 bases respectively, with 7 bases between them. In DNA form, the CDR3 reads TGTGCCAGCAGCGATTTAAACACCGGGGAGCTGTTTTTT. The encoded protein is CASSDLNTGELFF.

This clonotype was observed at least ten times. The chain carries TRBV12-3 or TRBV12-4 and TRBJ1-1; D not certain. The CDR3 loop spans 14 amino acids. Trimming took 3 bases from V and 0 from J, leaving 8 bases between them. Here the CDR3 DNA reads TGTGCCAGCAGTTTCGACGGAGTGAACACTGAAGCTTTCTTT. Residues: CASSFDGVNTEAFF.

This clonotype occurred many times. The chain carries TRBV2 and TRBJ1-5; the match to TRBD1 covers 8 bases. The CDR3 totals 13 residues. Looked up from germline, CDR1 is SNHLY and CDR2 is FYNNEI. V lost 7 bases, J lost 11 bases, and 10 bases stayed unmatched. CDR3 protein: CASNFGQGVSQHF. The DNA for the CDR3 is TGTGCCAGCAACTTCGGACAGGGAGTTTCCCAGCATTTT. The full variable domain, its missing parts supplied by reference TRBV2 and TRBJ1-5, is EPEVTQTPSHQVTQMGQEVILRCVPISNHLYFYWYRQILGQKVEFLVSFYNNEISEKSEIFDDQFSVERPDGSNFTLKIRSTKLEDSAMYFCASNFGQGVSQHFGDGTRLSIL.

In this sample, this clonotype turned up many times. The rearrangement joins TRBV27 to TRBJ2-2, with 8 bases identical to TRBD1. V was clipped by 7 bases and J by 3 bases; unmatched bases: 10. Germline CDR1 and CDR2: MNHEY and SMNVEV (reference sequence). This CDR3 spans 16 amino acids. The CDR3, as DNA: TGTGCCAGCAAGACAGGGGCGGGATCGGACACCGGGGAGCTGTTTTTT. Its translation: CASKTGAGSDTGELFF.

This clonotype was counted at least ten times. The chain is built from TRBV28 and TRBJ1-1; 9 bases line up with TRBD1. Germline-derived CDR1 and CDR2 are MDHEN and SYDVKM. This CDR3 has 14 residues. V shed 6 bases and J 10 bases; nucleotides not matched to a gene: 12. CDR3 in DNA: TGTGCCAGCAGCCCACCCCCGGGACAGGGTACAGCTTTCTTT. Translating it yields CASSPPPGQGTAFF.

The chain employs TRBV5-1 and TRBJ2-3; the D gene is possibly TRBD2 (6 bases). The CDR3 has 15 residues. Trimming shortened V by 0 bases and J by 4 bases, and 12 bases separated the two germline ends. The V gene's germline CDR1 is SGHRS and CDR2 YFSETQ. The CDR3 DNA reads TGCGCCAGCAGCTTGGGTACTAGCAGACCAGATACGCAGTATTTT. Translated, it gives CASSLGTSRPDTQYF.

The V and J genes are TRBV20-1 and TRBJ1-4; 9 positions agree with TRBD1. This CDR3 has 15 residues. The junction had 16 bases not matched to a gene; V was cut back by 5 bases and J by 12 bases. CDR1 and CDR2 (germline): DFQATT, SNEGSKA (reference sequence). The CDR3: CSAYRGRGSKGELFF. In DNA, the CDR3 is TGCAGTGCTTACAGGGGGCGCGGTTCCAAGGGGGAACTGTTTTTT.

This sequence joins TRBV20-1 and TRBJ2-5; D is uncertain. V lost 6 bases to trimming and J lost 5 bases, with 13 bases between them. CDR1 is DFQATT and CDR2 is SNEGSKA in the germline V gene (reference sequence). The length of the CDR3 is 12 residues. The CDR3 is CSASGGGETQYF. The CDR3 DNA reads as TGCAGTGCGTCAGGTGGTGGGGAGACCCAGTACTTC.

In this sample, this clonotype turned up a few times. Since a much larger clone is just one base distant, this may be a read error. The chain employs TRBV5-1 and TRBJ2-1; 7 bases line up with TRBD1. CDR1 is SGHRS and CDR2 is YFSETQ in the germline V gene. This CDR3 region has 13 residues. V dropped 4 bases and J dropped 10; count of bases not matched to a gene: 8. The CDR3 here is CASSPTDREEQFF. DNA for the CDR3: TGCGCCAGCAGCCCCACCGACAGGGAGGAGCAGTTCTTC.

This clonotype was recorded at least ten times. The chain recombines TRBV5-6 with TRBJ2-2; D unresolved. Germline CDR1 reads SGHDT; CDR2 reads YYEEEE. Trimming took 2 bases from V and 8 from J, leaving 7 bases between them. The CDR3 sequence is 12 residues long. CDR3 bases: TGTGCCAGCAGCTTTGAAGCAGGGGAGCTGTTTTTT. It encodes CASSFEAGELFF.

At least ten counts were recorded for this clonotype. The J gene is TRBJ1-2, the V gene TRBV5-6; D not resolved. Trimming took off 3 bases at V and 8 bases at J, with 14 bases between the two ends. Germline V gene sequence: CDR1 SGHDT, CDR2 YYEEEE. CDR3 length: 13 residues. CDR3 sequence: CASSSSRYGGYTF. CDR3 nucleotides: TGTGCCAGCAGCTCCTCGCGGTATGGGGGCTACACCTTC. The full variable domain, in which reference TRBV5-6 and TRBJ1-2 provide the parts outside the CDR3, is DAGVTQSPTHLIKTRGQQVTLRCSPKSGHDTVSWYQQALGQGPQFIFQYYEEEERQRGNFPDRFSGHQFPNYSSELNVNALLLGDSALYLCASSSSRYGGYTFGSGTRLTVV.

This clonotype showed up many times. The chain recombines TRBV28 with TRBJ2-7; 8 positions match TRBD2. This CDR3 has 15 amino acids. V shed 6 bases, J shed 5 bases, and the junction held 12 bases outside the gene matches. The V gene's germline CDR1 is MDHEN and CDR2 SYDVKM. Written as DNA, the CDR3 is TGTGCCAGCAGACCAGGAGGGACTAGGGGGAACGAGCAGTACTTC. It specifies CASRPGGTRGNEQYF.

Ten or more counts support this clonotype. The chain has TRBV10-3 and TRBJ2-5, with 10 bases matching TRBD1. Trimming cost V 2 bases and J 4 bases; bases outside gene matches: 10. Germline CDR1 ENHRY, CDR2 SYGVKD. CDR3 length: 17 amino acids. The CDR3 region has the DNA TGTGCCATCAGTGAGCGGACCCGGGACAGGGGTTTAGAGACCCAGTACTTC. It translates to CAISERTRDRGLETQYF.

The sample holds many counts of this clonotype. The J gene is TRBJ1-5, the V gene TRBV12-3 or TRBV12-4, with D unclear. The CDR3 extends over 14 amino acids. V was cut by 7 bases and J by 0 bases, with 10 bases left in between. The CDR3 DNA is TGTGCCAGCACAACCAGTTATAGCAATCAGCCCCAGCATTTT. Translated: CASTTSYSNQPQHF.

In this sample, this clonotype turned up many times. The V and J genes are TRBV5-1 and TRBJ1-1; TRBD1 matches 10 bases. This CDR3 has 15 residues. Germline trimming cut 8 bases from V and 2 bases from J; bases unmatched to any gene: 9. Looked up from germline, CDR1 is SGHRS and CDR2 is YFSETQ. In DNA form, the CDR3 reads TGCGCCAGTTCCCGGGACAGGGGCTCCAACACTGAAGCTTTCTTT. Its protein product is CASSRDRGSNTEAFF.

This clonotype was recorded many times. The chain employs TRBV27 and TRBJ2-1; a possible D gene is TRBD2 (5 bases). V was trimmed by 5 bases and J by 4 bases, leaving 21 bases between them. Germline V gives CDR1 MNHEY, CDR2 SMNVEV (reference sequence). The CDR3 extends over 17 amino acids. CDR3 amino acids: CASSTTVTRGSYNEQFF. The CDR3 DNA reads as TGTGCCAGCAGTACTACCGTTACTAGAGGGTCTTACAATGAGCAGTTCTTC.

This clonotype was counted at least ten times. The J gene is TRBJ1-6, the V gene TRBV28; D call uncertain. This CDR3 is built from 14 residues. From germline, CDR1 is MDHEN and CDR2 SYDVKM. Trimming shortened V by 8 bases and J by 5 bases, and 13 bases separated the two germline ends. CDR3 DNA: TGTGCCAGCGAACAGCTACTTAATAATTCACCCCTCCACTTT. Translating it yields CASEQLLNNSPLHF.

This clonotype was counted at least ten times. This sequence joins TRBV28 and TRBJ2-1, with D unclear. CDR1 MDHEN and CDR2 SYDVKM come from the germline V gene. The CDR3 contains 11 residues. Trimming took 4 bases from V and 7 from J, leaving 5 bases between them. The CDR3: CASSSRNEQFF. For the CDR3, the DNA is TGTGCCAGCAGTTCAAGGAATGAGCAGTTCTTC.

In its sample, this clonotype was seen many times. The chain combines TRBV5-8 with TRBJ2-1, with TRBD2 as a possible D gene (6 bases). The V gene lost 0 bases and the J gene lost 8 bases, with 15 bases spanning the gap. The CDR3 runs to 15 residues. Per the germline V gene, CDR1 is SGHTS and CDR2 is YDEGEE. CDR3 nucleotides: TGTGCCAGCAGCTTGGCGCCCGGGAGTAGGTATGAGCAGTTCTTC. Amino acid sequence: CASSLAPGSRYEQFF.

In its sample, this clonotype was seen many times. The chain joins TRBV6-5 to TRBJ2-2; D tentatively fits TRBD1 or TRBD2 (6 bases each). The CDR3 has 15 residues. Germline lookup yields CDR1 MNHEY and CDR2 SVGAGI. The V end lost 2 bases, the J end lost 3 bases, and 10 bases lay between the germline ends. In DNA, the CDR3 is TGTGCCAGCAGTTACAGGGGGACTCACACCGGGGAGCTGTTTTTT. Translating it yields CASSYRGTHTGELFF.

This clonotype was detected ten times or more. The chain has TRBV2 and TRBJ2-1, with D possibly TRBD2 on 6 matching bases. Trimming shortened V by 6 bases and J by 10 bases, and 19 bases separated the two germline ends. Germline assignment: CDR1 SNHLY and CDR2 FYNNEI. The CDR3 spans 14 residues. The CDR3 coding sequence is TGTGCCAGCAGCCCTTGGGACTCCCTGGGAGAGCAGTTCTTC. Translated, it gives CASSPWDSLGEQFF.

This clonotype was seen ten or more times. The chain links TRBV10-2 to TRBJ2-2; 9 bases fit TRBD1. CDR1 is WSHSY and CDR2 is SAAADI in the germline V gene. This CDR3 region has 15 residues. V shed 6 bases, J shed 6 bases, and the junction held 8 bases outside the gene matches. This CDR3 reads CASSSNRGLAGELFF. The CDR3 DNA follows: TGCGCCAGCAGCTCGAACAGGGGGCTGGCCGGGGAGCTGTTTTTT.

This clonotype was picked up many times. The J gene is TRBJ2-2, the V gene TRBV5-1, with D possibly matching TRBD1 (5 bases). Germline assignment: CDR1 SGHRS and CDR2 YFSETQ. CDR3 length: 16 residues. Between the trimmed V and J ends, which lost 4 bases and 1 base, there was a span of 14 bases. The CDR3 spells CASSADSRGNTGELFF. The CDR3 DNA is TGCGCCAGCAGCGCAGACAGCCGAGGGAACACCGGGGAGCTGTTTTTT.

The sample holds many counts of this clonotype. The chain couples TRBV10-2 to TRBJ1-1; the D is unclear. CDR3 size: 14 residues. V was clipped by 3 bases and J by 0 bases, with 8 bases between them. Germline CDR1 WSHSY, CDR2 SAAADI. CDR3: CASSDVSLNTEAFF. The CDR3 DNA reads as TGCGCCAGCAGTGATGTCAGCCTGAACACTGAAGCTTTCTTT.